A selection of T cell receptor beta chains follows, all from one sample in a study of CXCR3-negative and CXCR3-positive naive CD8 T cells. TCRdb reprocessed the 5' RACE reads and keeps a single row for each CDR3 protein, giving no DNA. This table lists over 80,000 distinct CDR3 sequences. What was sequenced was naive CXCR3- CD8+ T cells from blood. The source of these receptors is a human donor in good health. Some clones in this sample may be carry-over from other donors' samples. Both conserved end residues are part of each CDR3. Each record gives: J gene, V gene, CDR3 protein.

j_call: TRBJ2-4
v_call: TRBV27
cdr3_aa: CASSLRGTDKNIQYF

j_call: TRBJ2-2
v_call: TRBV15
cdr3_aa: CATSRGGTGYTGELFF

j_call: TRBJ2-5
v_call: TRBV28
cdr3_aa: CASTSGGQETQYF

j_call: TRBJ2-3
v_call: TRBV7-2
cdr3_aa: CASSLDLVSGADTQYF

j_call: TRBJ1-1
v_call: TRBV6-2/TRBV6-3
cdr3_aa: CASSPAGFTEAFF

j_call: TRBJ2-1
v_call: TRBV28
cdr3_aa: CASSLDRRSSYNEQFF

j_call: TRBJ1-1
v_call: TRBV29-1
cdr3_aa: CSVEGYSPEAFF

j_call: TRBJ2-4
v_call: TRBV28
cdr3_aa: CASSLGTGGLAELAKNIQYF

j_call: TRBJ2-7
v_call: TRBV20-1
cdr3_aa: CSASSWDTLTYRDEQYF

j_call: TRBJ1-1
v_call: TRBV7-3
cdr3_aa: CASSLTLGQEAFF

j_call: TRBJ2-3
v_call: TRBV7-2
cdr3_aa: CASSSTSTDTQYF

j_call: TRBJ2-5
v_call: TRBV7-9
cdr3_aa: CASSYAGTGVYQETQYF

j_call: TRBJ1-1
v_call: TRBV9
cdr3_aa: CASSPSYWTGNTEAFF

j_call: TRBJ2-1
v_call: TRBV19
cdr3_aa: CASSKISNRENEQFF

j_call: TRBJ2-2
v_call: TRBV29-1
cdr3_aa: CSTPGQTNTGELFF

j_call: TRBJ1-5
v_call: TRBV5-1
cdr3_aa: CASSSDSNQPQHF

j_call: TRBJ2-1
v_call: TRBV29-1
cdr3_aa: CSVTGARDEQFF

j_call: TRBJ2-1
v_call: TRBV20-1
cdr3_aa: CSARAKLAGGPVNEQFF

j_call: TRBJ1-1
v_call: TRBV11-3
cdr3_aa: CASSFAGNTEAFF

j_call: TRBJ2-7
v_call: TRBV6-5
cdr3_aa: CASSYTGQWYEQYF

j_call: TRBJ1-1
v_call: TRBV10-2
cdr3_aa: CASSEPGLRVNTEAFF

j_call: TRBJ2-7
v_call: TRBV29-1
cdr3_aa: CSVVSYMGYEQYF

j_call: TRBJ2-2
v_call: TRBV10-2
cdr3_aa: CASSGNPGLAGNTGELFF

j_call: TRBJ2-1
v_call: TRBV2
cdr3_aa: CASSEVGNEQFF

j_call: TRBJ1-1
v_call: TRBV7-9
cdr3_aa: CASSPSGRTEAFF

j_call: TRBJ2-1
v_call: TRBV27
cdr3_aa: CASSIVRAYNEQFF

j_call: TRBJ2-3
v_call: TRBV5-1
cdr3_aa: CASSPEGLAGGLEDTQYF

j_call: TRBJ2-1
v_call: TRBV28
cdr3_aa: CASRPTGGAGNEQFF

j_call: TRBJ2-1
v_call: TRBV28
cdr3_aa: CASSFSLDGYNEQLF

j_call: TRBJ2-7
v_call: TRBV29-1
cdr3_aa: CSVESRSPGEQYF

j_call: TRBJ2-1
v_call: TRBV9
cdr3_aa: CASSLPPGSGEQFF

j_call: TRBJ2-7
v_call: TRBV19
cdr3_aa: CASAPTGSSYEQYF

j_call: TRBJ1-1
v_call: TRBV11-2
cdr3_aa: CASSLGVGGTEAFF